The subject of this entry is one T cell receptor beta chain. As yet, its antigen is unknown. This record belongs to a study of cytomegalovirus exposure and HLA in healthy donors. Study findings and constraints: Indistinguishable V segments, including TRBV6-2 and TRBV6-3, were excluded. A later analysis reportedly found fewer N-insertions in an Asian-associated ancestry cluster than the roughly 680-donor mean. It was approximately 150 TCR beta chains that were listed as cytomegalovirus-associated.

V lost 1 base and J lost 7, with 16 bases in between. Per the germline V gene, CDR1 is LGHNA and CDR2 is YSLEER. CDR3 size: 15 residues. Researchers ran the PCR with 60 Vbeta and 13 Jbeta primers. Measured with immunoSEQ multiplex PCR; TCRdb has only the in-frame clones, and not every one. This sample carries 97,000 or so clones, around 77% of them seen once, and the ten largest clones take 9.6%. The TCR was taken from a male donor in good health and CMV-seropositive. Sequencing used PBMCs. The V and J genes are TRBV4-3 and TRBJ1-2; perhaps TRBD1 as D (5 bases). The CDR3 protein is CASSQGRTGVSGYTF. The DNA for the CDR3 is TGCGCCAGCAGCCAAGGCAGGACGGGGGTGAGTGGCTACACCTTC.